The clone carrying this T cell receptor (beta chain) was detected a few times. 13 Jbeta primers and 60 Vbeta primers were used for the PCR. Repertoires were generated with immunoSEQ multiplex PCR, while TCRdb's copy carries only in-frame clones and drops some. The sample holds around 67,000 clones, roughly nine tenths seen once. The data originate from a study of cytomegalovirus exposure and HLA in healthy donors. V shed 5 bases and J shed 4 bases, with 15 bases lying between them. The CDR3 covers 14 residues. From germline, CDR1 is MNHEY and CDR2 SMNVEV (reference sequence). This chain joins TRBV27 and TRBJ2-7; no firm D call. This sequence originates from a young woman in good health and CMV-seropositive. Source material: PBMCs. This CDR3 is CASSPFGNSYEQYF. CDR3 in DNA: TGTGCCAGCAGTCCTTTCGGTAACTCGTACGAGCAGTACTTC.